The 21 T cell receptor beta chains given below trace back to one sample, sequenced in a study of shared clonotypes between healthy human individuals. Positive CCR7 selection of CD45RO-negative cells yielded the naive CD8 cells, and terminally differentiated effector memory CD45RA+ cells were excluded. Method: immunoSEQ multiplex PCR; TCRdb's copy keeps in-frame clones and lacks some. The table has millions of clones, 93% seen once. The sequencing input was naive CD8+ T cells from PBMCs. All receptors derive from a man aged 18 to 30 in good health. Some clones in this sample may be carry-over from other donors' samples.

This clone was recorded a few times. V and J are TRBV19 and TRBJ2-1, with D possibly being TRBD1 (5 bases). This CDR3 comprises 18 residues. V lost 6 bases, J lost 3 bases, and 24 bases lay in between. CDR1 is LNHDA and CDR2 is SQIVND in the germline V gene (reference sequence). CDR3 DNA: TGTGCCAGTAGGGCCGTTTGGACAAGGGTTCAGGGCTACAATGAGCAGTTCTTC. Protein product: CASRAVWTRVQGYNEQFF.

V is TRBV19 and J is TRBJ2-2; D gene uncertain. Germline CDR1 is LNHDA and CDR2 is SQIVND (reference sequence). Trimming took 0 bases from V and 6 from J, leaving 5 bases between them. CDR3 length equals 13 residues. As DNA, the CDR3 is TGTGCCAGTAGTATAGATTATTCCGGGGAGCTGTTTTTT. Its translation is CASSIDYSGELFF.

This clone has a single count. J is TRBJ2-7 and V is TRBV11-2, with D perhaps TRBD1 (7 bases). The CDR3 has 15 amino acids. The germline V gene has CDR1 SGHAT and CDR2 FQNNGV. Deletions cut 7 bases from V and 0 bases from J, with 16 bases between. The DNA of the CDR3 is TGTGCCAGCAAGACAGGGAGCGGGTTCTCCTACGAGCAGTACTTC. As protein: CASKTGSGFSYEQYF.

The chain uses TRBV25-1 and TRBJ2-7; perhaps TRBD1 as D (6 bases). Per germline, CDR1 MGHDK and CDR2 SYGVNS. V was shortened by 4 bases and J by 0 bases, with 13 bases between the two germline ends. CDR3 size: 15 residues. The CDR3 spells CASSGPGESSYEQYF. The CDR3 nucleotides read TGTGCCAGCAGTGGTCCAGGGGAGAGCTCCTACGAGCAGTACTTC.

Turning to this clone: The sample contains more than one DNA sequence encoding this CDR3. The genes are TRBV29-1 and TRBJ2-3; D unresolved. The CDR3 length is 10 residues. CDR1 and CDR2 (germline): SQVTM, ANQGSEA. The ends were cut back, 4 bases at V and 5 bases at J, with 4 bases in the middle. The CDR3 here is CSVVGDTQYF. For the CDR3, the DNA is TGCAGCGTTGTTGGAGATACGCAGTATTTT.

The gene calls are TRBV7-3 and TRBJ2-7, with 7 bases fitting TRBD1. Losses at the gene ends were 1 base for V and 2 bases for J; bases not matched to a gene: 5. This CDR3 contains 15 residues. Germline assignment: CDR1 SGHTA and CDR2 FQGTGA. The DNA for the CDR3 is TGTGCCAGCAGCTTAATGGGGACAGCAGCCTACGAGCAGTACTTC. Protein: CASSLMGTAAYEQYF.

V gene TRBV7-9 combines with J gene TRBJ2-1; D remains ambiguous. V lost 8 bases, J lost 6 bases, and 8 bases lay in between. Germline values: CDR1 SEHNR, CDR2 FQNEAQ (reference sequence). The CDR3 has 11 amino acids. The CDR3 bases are TGTGCCAGCCGAGGCGGCAATGAGCAGTTCTTC. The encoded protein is CASRGGNEQFF.

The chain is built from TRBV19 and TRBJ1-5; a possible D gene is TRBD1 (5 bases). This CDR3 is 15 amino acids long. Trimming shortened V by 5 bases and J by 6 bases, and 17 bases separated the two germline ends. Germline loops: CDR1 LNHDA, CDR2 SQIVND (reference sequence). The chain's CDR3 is CASSSPGVAGQPQHF. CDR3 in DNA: TGTGCCAGTAGTTCACCGGGGGTTGCTGGTCAGCCCCAGCATTTT. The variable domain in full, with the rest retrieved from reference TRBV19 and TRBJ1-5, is DGGITQSPKYLFRKEGQNVTLSCEQNLNHDAMYWYRQDPGQGLRLIYYSQIVNDFQKGDIAEGYSVSREKKESFPLTVTSAQKNPTAFYLCASSSPGVAGQPQHFGDGTRLSIL.

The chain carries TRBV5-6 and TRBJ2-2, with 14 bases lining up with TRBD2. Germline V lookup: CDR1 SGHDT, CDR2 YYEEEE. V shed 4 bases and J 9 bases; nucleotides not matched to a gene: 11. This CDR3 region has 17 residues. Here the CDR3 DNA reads TGTGCCAGCAGCCTCGGACTAGCGGGAGGCTCTGCCAGGGAGCTGTTTTTT. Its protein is CASSLGLAGGSARELFF.

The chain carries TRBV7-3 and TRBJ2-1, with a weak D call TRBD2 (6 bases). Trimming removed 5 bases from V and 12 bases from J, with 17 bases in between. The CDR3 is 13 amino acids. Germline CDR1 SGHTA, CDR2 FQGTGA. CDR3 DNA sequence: TGTGCCAGCAGCCCATGGGGGGAACCACCGCAGTTCTTC. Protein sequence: CASSPWGEPPQFF.

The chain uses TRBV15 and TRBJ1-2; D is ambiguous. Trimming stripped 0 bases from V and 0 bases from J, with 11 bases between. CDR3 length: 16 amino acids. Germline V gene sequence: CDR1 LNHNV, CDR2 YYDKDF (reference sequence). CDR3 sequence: CATSRDRVTSNYGYTF. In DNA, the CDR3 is TGTGCCACCAGCAGAGATCGGGTTACCTCTAACTATGGCTACACCTTC.

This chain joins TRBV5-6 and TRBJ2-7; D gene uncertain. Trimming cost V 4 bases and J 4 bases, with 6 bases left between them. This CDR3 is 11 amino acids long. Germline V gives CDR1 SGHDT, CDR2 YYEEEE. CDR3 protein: CASSADYEQYF. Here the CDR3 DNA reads TGTGCCAGCAGCGCGGATTACGAGCAGTACTTC.

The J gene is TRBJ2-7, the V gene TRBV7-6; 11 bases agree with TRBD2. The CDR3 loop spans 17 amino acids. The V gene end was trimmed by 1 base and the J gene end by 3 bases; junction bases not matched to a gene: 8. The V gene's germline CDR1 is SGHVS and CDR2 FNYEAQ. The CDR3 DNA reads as TGTGCCAGCAGCTTAGGTGGTCTAGCGGGAGGTTTCTACGAGCAGTACTTC. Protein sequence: CASSLGGLAGGFYEQYF.

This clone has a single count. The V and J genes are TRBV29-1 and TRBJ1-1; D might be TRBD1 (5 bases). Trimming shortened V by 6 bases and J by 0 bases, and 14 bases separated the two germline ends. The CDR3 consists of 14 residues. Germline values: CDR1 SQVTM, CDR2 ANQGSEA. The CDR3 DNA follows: TGCAGCGTCTGGACCGGGACTGTGAACACTGAAGCTTTCTTT. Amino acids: CSVWTGTVNTEAFF.

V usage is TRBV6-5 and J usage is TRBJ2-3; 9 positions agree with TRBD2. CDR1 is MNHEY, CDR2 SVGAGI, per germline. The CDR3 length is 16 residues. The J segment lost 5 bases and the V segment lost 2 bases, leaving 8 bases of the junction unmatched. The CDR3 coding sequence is TGTGCCAGCAGTTACGTGGTAGCGGGAGAGTTAGATACGCAGTATTTT. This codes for CASSYVVAGELDTQYF.

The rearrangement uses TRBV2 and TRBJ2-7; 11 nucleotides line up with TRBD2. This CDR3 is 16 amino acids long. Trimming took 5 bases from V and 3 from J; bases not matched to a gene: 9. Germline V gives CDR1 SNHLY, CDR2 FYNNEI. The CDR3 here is CASSPLTSGVIYEQYF. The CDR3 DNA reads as TGTGCCAGCAGTCCTCTGACTAGCGGGGTGATCTACGAGCAGTACTTC.

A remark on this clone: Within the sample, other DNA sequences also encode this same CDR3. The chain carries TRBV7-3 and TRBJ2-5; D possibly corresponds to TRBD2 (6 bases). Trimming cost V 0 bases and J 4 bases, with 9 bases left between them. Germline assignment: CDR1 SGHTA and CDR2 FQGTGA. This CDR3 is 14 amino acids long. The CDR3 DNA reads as TGTGCCAGCAGCTTAACCGGGGGAGGAGAGACCCAGTACTTC. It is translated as CASSLTGGGETQYF.

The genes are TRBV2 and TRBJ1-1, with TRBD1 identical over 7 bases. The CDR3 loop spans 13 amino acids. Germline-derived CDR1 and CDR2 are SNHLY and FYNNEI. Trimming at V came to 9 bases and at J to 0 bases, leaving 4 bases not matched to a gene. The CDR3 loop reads CARRTGLNTEAFF. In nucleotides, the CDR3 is TGTGCCAGAAGGACAGGACTGAACACTGAAGCTTTCTTT. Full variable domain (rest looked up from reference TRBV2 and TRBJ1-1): EPEVTQTPSHQVTQMGQEVILRCVPISNHLYFYWYRQILGQKVEFLVSFYNNEISEKSEIFDDQFSVERPDGSNFTLKIRSTKLEDSAMYFCARRTGLNTEAFFGQGTRLTVV.

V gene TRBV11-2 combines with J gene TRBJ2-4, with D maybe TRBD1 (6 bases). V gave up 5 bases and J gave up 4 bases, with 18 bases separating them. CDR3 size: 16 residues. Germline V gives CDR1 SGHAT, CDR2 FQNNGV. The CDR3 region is CASSPGRGFGKNIQYF. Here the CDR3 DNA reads TGTGCCAGCAGCCCCGGCAGGGGCTTTGGGAAAAACATTCAGTACTTC.

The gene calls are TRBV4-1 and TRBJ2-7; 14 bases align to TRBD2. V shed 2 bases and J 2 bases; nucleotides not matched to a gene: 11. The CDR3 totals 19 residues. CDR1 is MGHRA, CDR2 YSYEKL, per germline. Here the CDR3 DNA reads TGCGCCAGCAGCCAACGGTCGGAAAGACTAGCGGGAGGGGCCTACGAGCAGTACTTC. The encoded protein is CASSQRSERLAGGAYEQYF.

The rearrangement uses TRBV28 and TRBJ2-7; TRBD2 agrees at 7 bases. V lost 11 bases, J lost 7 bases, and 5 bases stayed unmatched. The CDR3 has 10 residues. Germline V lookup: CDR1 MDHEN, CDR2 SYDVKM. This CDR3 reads CASHGGEQYF. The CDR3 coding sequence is TGTGCCTCTCACGGGGGGGAGCAGTACTTC.